This TCR beta chain was identified in a study of T cell responses to AZD1222 COVID-19 vaccine. This CDR3 contains 14 residues. V shed 5 bases, J shed 5 bases, and the junction held 5 bases outside the gene matches. The germline V gene encodes CDR1 SNHLY and CDR2 FYNNEI. TCRdb's table, derived via immunoSEQ multiplex PCR, lists solely in-frame clones and lacks some. In the table there are 140,000 or so clones, about 90% of which are singletons. The chain combines TRBV2 with TRBJ2-5; 10 bases align to TRBD2. This material consisted of peripheral blood, taken 28 days after the second AZD1222 dose. The TCR was taken from an adult who received the AZD1222 COVID-19 vaccine. The CDR3, as DNA: TGTGCCAGCAGTCCACTAGCGGGGTTGGAGACCCAGTACTTC. Its translation is CASSPLAGLETQYF.